The clone carrying this TCR beta chain was seen just once. The data were taken from a study of identifying expanded T cells in peripheral blood. The CDR3 runs to 18 residues. CDR1 is MDHEN, CDR2 SYDVKM, per germline. The junction had 10 bases not matched to a gene; V was cut back by 4 bases and J by 4 bases. TCRdb keeps only in-frame clones here, not all; method: immunoSEQ multiplex PCR. The profile covers 90,000 to 120,000 clones, with roughly 89% appearing a single time and 16% taken by the ten largest. Sequenced sample: blood. The source is a person aged 18 to 75 in good health. The chain is built from TRBV28 and TRBJ2-6; 10 bases are a match to TRBD1. CDR3 DNA: TGTGCCAGCAGTTCTCCCCACGGGACAGGGGAGGGGGCCAACGTCCTGACTTTC. It is translated as CASSSPHGTGEGANVLTF.